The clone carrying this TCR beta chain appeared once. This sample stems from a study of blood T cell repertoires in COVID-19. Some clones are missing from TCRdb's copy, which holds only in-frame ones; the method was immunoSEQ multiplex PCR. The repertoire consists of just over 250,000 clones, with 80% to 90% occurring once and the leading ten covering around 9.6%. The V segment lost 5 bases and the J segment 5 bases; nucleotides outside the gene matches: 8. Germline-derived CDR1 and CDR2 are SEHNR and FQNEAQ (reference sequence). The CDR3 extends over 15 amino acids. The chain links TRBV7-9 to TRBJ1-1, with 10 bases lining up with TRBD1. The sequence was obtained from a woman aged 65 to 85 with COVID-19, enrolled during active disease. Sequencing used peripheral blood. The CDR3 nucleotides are TGTGCCAGCAGCCCGACAGGGGGCGATGTTACTGAAGCTTTCTTT. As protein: CASSPTGGDVTEAFF.